The entry below gives a single T cell receptor beta chain sequence along with its context. Germline assignment: CDR1 LGHNA and CDR2 YNFKEQ. The CDR3 runs 16 residues. V lost 5 bases and J lost 5; bases outside the gene matches: 9. Assay used: immunoSEQ multiplex PCR; TCRdb lists only in-frame clones, some missing. The sample lists under 45,000 clones; around 85% were seen once. These data originate in a study of OX40 agonist ivuxolimab in advanced cancers. Across the whole study: Each dose-escalation patient presented with hepatocellular carcinoma, melanoma, renal cell or head and neck cancer.

This receptor was obtained from an adult with an advanced solid tumor such as melanoma, head and neck, liver or kidney cancer. The chain uses TRBV4-2 and TRBJ2-5; 12 bases line up with TRBD2. The specimen comprised CD4+ or CD8+ T cells sorted from blood, sampled in a trial of the OX40 agonist ivuxolimab. CDR3 protein: CASSLTGLAGWETQYF. CDR3 coding DNA: TGTGCCAGCAGCTTAACCGGACTAGCGGGGTGGGAGACCCAGTACTTC.